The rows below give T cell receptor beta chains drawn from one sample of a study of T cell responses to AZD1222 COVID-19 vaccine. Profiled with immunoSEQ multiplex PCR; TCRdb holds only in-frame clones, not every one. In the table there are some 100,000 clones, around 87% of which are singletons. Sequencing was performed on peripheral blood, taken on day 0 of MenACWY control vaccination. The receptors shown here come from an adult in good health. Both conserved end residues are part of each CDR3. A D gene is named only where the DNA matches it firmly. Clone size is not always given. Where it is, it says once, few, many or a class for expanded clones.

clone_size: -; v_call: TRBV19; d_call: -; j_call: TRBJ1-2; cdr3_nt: TGTGCCAGTAGTCCCATCGCGGGGAACGGTGGCTACACCTTC; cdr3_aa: CASSPIAGNGGYTF
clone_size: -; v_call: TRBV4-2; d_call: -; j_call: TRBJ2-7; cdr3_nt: TGTGCCAGCAGCCAAGATAGACAGCAGTCCTACGAGCAGTACTTC; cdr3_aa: CASSQDRQQSYEQYF
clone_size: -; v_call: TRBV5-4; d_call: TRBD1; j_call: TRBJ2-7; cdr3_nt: TGTGCCAGCAGCTTGGACAGGGGGGACGAGCAGTACTTC; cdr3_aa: CASSLDRGDEQYF
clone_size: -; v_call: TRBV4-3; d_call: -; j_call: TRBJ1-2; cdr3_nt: TGCGCCAGCAGCCGGAGCGGGGGGCAAGAAGATGGCTACACCTTC; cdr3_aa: CASSRSGGQEDGYTF
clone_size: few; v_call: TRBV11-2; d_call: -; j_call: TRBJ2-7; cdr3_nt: TGTGCCAGCAGCTTTAGCAGGGGCGAGTACGAGCAGTACTTC; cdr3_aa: CASSFSRGEYEQYF
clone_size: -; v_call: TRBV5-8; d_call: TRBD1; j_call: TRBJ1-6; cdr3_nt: TGTGCCAGCAGCTGGGGGACAGGGATGAATTCACCCCTCCACTTT; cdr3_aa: CASSWGTGMNSPLHF
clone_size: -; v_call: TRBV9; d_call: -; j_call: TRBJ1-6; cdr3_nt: TGTGCCAGCAGCCTGACGTGGGACTATAATTCACCCCTCCACTTT; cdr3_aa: CASSLTWDYNSPLHF
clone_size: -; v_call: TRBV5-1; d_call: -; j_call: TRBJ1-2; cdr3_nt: TGCGCCAGCAGCTTGGGTTTCACGGATGGCTACACCTTC; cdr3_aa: CASSLGFTDGYTF
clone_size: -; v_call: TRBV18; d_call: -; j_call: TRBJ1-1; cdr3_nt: TGTGCCAGCTCACCACCATCAGTCAGGGGCACTGAAGCTTTCTTT; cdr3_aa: CASSPPSVRGTEAFF
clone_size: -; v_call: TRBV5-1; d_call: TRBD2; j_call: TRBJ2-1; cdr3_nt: TGCGCCAGCAGTAACGCCTCCGGACTAGCAGGCAATGAGCAGTTCTTC; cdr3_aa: CASSNASGLAGNEQFF
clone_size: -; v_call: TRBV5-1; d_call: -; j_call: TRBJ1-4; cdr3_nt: TGCGCCAGCAGCTCAGGGCCAACTAATGAAAAACTGTTTTTT; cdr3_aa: CASSSGPTNEKLFF
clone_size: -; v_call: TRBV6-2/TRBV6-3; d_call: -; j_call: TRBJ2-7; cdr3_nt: TGTGCCAGCAGTTATCTGGGGGAGTCGTACGAGCAGTACTTC; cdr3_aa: CASSYLGESYEQYF
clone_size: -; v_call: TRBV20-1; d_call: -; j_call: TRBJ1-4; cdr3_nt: TGCAGTGCTAGTGGGGGGCCGGTGGATGAAAAACTGTTTTTT; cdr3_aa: CSASGGPVDEKLFF
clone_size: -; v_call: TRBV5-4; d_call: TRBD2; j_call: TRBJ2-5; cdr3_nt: TGTGCCAGCAGCTTGGCTAGCGGTGAGGAGACCCAGTACTTC; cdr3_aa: CASSLASGEETQYF
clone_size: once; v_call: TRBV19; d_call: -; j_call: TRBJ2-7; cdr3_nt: TGTGCCAGTAGTAGGGGGCACAGTTCCCCCTACGAGCAGTACTTC; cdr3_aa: CASSRGHSSPYEQYF
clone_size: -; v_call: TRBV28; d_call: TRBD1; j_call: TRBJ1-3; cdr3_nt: TGTGCCAGCAGTTCCGGACAGGCTGGAAACACCATATATTTT; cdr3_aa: CASSSGQAGNTIYF
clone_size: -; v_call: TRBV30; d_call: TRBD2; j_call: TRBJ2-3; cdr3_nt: TGTGCCTGGCGGACTAGCGGGAATGTCGATACGCAGTATTTT; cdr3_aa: CAWRTSGNVDTQYF
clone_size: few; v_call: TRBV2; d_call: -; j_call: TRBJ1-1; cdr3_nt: TGTGCCAGCAGTCTATGGGGTAACACTGAAGCTTTCTTT; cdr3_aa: CASSLWGNTEAFF
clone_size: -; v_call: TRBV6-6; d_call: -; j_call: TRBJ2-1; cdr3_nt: TGTGCCAGCAGTTACTCCCGTGAGGTTGAGCAGTTCTTC; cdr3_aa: CASSYSREVEQFF
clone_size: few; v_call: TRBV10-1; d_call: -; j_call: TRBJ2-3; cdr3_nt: TGCGCCAGCAGTTCGAGGTTCACAGATACGCAGTATTTT; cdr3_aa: CASSSRFTDTQYF
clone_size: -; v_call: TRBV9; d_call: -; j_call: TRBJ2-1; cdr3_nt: TGTGCCAGCAGCACCGACAGGCGAAAGCAGTTCTTC; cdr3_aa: CASSTDRRKQFF
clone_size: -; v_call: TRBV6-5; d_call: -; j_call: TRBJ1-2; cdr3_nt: TGTGCCACCTCGGGAAACAACTATGGCTACACCTTC; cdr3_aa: CATSGNNYGYTF
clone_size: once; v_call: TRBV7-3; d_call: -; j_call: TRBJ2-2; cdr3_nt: TGTGCCAGCAGCCCCCGGGCCACCGGGGAGCTGTTTTTT; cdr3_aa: CASSPRATGELFF
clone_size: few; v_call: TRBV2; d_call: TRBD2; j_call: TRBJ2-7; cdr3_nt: TGTGCCGCCTTACTGGGGGACTACCTCTACGAGCAGTACTTC; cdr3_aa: CAALLGDYLYEQYF
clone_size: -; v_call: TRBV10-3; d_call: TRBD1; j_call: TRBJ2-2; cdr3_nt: TGTGCCATCAGTGACCAGACAGGGTTGGGCGGGGAGCTGTTTTTT; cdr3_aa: CAISDQTGLGGELFF
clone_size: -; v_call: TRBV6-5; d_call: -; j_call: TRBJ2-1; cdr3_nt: TGTGCCAGCACCCGGGGGGCCGTAAATGAGCAGTTCTTC; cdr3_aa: CASTRGAVNEQFF
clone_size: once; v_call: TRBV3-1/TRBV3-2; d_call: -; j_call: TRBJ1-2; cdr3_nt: TGTGCCAGCAGCCAAGATGTCGGGGCAACCTATGGCTACACCTTC; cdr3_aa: CASSQDVGATYGYTF
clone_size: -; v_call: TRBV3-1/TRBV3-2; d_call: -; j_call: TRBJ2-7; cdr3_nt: TGTGCCAGCAGCAAAAACAGGGTTGGGAAGCAGTACTTC; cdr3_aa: CASSKNRVGKQYF
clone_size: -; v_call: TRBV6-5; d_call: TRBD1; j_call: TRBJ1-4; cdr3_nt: TGTGCCAGCAGTTATGCAACAGGGGGCAGGGAAAAACTGTTTTTT; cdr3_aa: CASSYATGGREKLFF
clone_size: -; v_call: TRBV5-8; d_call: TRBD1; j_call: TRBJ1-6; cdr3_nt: TGTGCCAGCAGCCTCTCGGGACAGATCCCTTTTTCTAATTCACCCCTCCACTTT; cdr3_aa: CASSLSGQIPFSNSPLHF
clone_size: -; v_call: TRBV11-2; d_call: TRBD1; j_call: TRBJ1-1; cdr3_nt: TGTGCCAGCAGCTCCGACAGGGGTAGAGGTGAAGCTTTCTTT; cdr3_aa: CASSSDRGRGEAFF
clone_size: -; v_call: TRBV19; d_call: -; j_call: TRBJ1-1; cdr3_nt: TGTGCCAGTAGATCCCAGACAGGCATGAACACTGAAGCTTTCTTT; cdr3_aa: CASRSQTGMNTEAFF
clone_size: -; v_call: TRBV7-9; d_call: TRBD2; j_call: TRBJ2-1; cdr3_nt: TGTGCCAGCAGCTTATTAGCGGGAGACTCGGGCTTGAAGTTCTTC; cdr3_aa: CASSLLAGDSGLKFF
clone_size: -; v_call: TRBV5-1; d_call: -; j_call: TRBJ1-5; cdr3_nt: TGCGCCAGCAGCTTAACAGGTTTGGGCAATCAGCCCCAGCATTTT; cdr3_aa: CASSLTGLGNQPQHF
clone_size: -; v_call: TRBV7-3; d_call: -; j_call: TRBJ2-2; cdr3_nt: TGTGCCAGCAGCCCGCAAACAGGGTTGGCCGGGGAGCTGTTTTTT; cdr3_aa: CASSPQTGLAGELFF